This TCR beta chain comes out of a study of blood T cells in healthy people across ages. The junction had 10 bases not matched to a gene; V was cut back by 7 bases and J by 5 bases. From germline, CDR1 is MNHEY and CDR2 SVGEGT. This CDR3 is built from 15 residues. It was with a sample-barcoded 5' primer and a J-beta primer mix that a second PCR of roughly 6 to 12 cycles was run. TCRdb reprocessed the 5' RACE reads via MiXCR and lists one record per CDR3 protein. The sample includes about 640,000 distinct CDR3 sequences, about 54% of them seen just once. The chain uses TRBV6-2 or TRBV6-3 and TRBJ2-1, with 8 bases aligning to TRBD2. The receptor comes from a man aged 60 to 75 in good health. The sequencing input was blood. CDR3 protein: CASKPGLRGDNEQFF. CDR3 coding DNA: TGTGCCAGCAAGCCGGGTTTGCGGGGGGACAATGAGCAGTTCTTC.